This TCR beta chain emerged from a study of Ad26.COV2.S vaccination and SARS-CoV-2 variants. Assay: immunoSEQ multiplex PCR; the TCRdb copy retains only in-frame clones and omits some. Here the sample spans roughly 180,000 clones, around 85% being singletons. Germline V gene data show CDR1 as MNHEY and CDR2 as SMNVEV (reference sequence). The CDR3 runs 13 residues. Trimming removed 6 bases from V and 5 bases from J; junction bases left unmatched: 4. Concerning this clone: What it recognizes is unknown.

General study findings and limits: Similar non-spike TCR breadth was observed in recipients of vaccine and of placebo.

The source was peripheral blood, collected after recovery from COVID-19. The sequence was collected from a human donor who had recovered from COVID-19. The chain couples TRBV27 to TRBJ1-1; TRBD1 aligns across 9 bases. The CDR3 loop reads CASRWTGATEAFF. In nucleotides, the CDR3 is TGTGCCAGCAGATGGACAGGGGCGACTGAAGCTTTCTTT.